The source of this T cell receptor (beta chain) is a study of memory CD4+ T cells and cytomegalovirus serostatus. The sort gate was single viable CD3+CD4+CD8-CD45RO+ cells for memory CD4+ T cells. How the authors handled the data: After removing out-of-frame reads, over 2 million distinct TCRbeta sequences remained. TCRdb's table, derived via immunoSEQ multiplex PCR, lists solely in-frame clones and lacks some. V, J and clone size derive from that table, while D and trimming were established from the DNA sequence. The sample lists tens of thousands of clones, about 73% occurring once. Looked up from germline, CDR1 is DFQATT and CDR2 is SNEGSKA (reference sequence). This CDR3 contains 11 residues.

The chain links TRBV20-1 to TRBJ2-3; maybe TRBD2 (6 bases). The sequenced material came from memory CD4+ T cells from blood. This receptor was taken from an adult in good health and CMV-seropositive. CDR3 amino acids: CRAGPEDTQYF. The CDR3 DNA follows: TGCAGAGCGGGCCCAGAAGATACGCAGTATTTT.